These T cell receptor beta chains were read from a single sample in a study of blood T cell repertoires in COVID-19. Using immunoSEQ multiplex PCR, the repertoire was profiled, and TCRdb retains in-frame clones only, with some absent. This table has roughly 380,000 clones, approximately 89% appearing once. The sample consisted of peripheral blood. These receptors originate from a woman aged 55-70 years with COVID-19, enrolled during active disease. CDR3s include the opening cysteine and the closing phenylalanine or tryptophan. Each record gives: J gene, V gene, clone size, D gene, CDR3 DNA, CDR3 protein. The D gene is left open where the match is weak. A row's size may be missing; if present it is once, few, many or a size class.

TRBJ2-5 TRBV5-4 - TRBD1 TGTGCCAGCAGCAGGACAGGGGGCGCCGGGGAGACCCAGTACTTC CASSRTGGAGETQYF
TRBJ1-2 TRBV5-5 - TRBD1 TGTGCCAGCAGCTTACTCCAGGGGGGCGCCTATGGCTACACCTTC CASSLLQGGAYGYTF
TRBJ1-2 TRBV5-1 - - TGCGCCAGCAGCTCCCAATCCCAGGGGACCAACTATGGCTACACTTTC CASSSQSQGTNYGYTF
TRBJ1-1 TRBV12-3/TRBV12-4 - - TGTGCCAGCAGTTTTTCACAGAACACTGAAGCTTTCTTT CASSFSQNTEAFF
TRBJ2-1 TRBV11-2 - TRBD2 TGTGCCAGCAGCTGGACTAGTAGCTCCTACAATGAGCAGTTCTTC CASSWTSSSYNEQFF
TRBJ1-6 TRBV11-2 - TRBD1 TGTGCCAGCGGCCCACGGACAGGGTATAATTCACCCCTCCACTTT CASGPRTGYNSPLHF
TRBJ1-1 TRBV4-1 - - TGCGCCAGCAGCCTTACCGGGACACTTGAAGCTTTCTTT CASSLTGTLEAFF
TRBJ2-5 TRBV5-4 - - TGTGCCAGGTCGAGGTCGCCACAAGAGACCCAGTACTTC CARSRSPQETQYF
TRBJ2-2 TRBV3-1/TRBV3-2 - TRBD1 TGTGCCAGCAGCACCCGGACAGGGTTCACCGGGGAGCTGTTTTTT CASSTRTGFTGELFF
TRBJ1-2 TRBV15 - - TGTGCCACCAGCAGAGATGAGAGGCCAGCGTGGGGCTACACCTTC CATSRDERPAWGYTF
TRBJ1-1 TRBV6-5 - - TGTGCCAGCAGGGACAGCCCGAACACTGAAGCTTTCTTT CASRDSPNTEAFF
TRBJ1-2 TRBV19 - - TGTGCCAGTAGTATGAAGACAGCTTACTATGGCTACACCTTC CASSMKTAYYGYTF
TRBJ1-3 TRBV6-5 - TRBD1 TGTGCCAGCAAAAGAACTCCAGGGGGAGGAAACACCATATATTTT CASKRTPGGGNTIYF
TRBJ2-5 TRBV5-1 - TRBD2 TGCGCCAGCAGCTCCGGGACTAGCGGGGGGGCTCGGGAGACCCAGTACTTC CASSSGTSGGARETQYF
TRBJ1-4 TRBV4-2 few TRBD1 TGTGCCAGCAGCCAGCGCCGACAGGGGGCTGTCGGTGAAAAACTGTTTTTT CASSQRRQGAVGEKLFF
TRBJ2-7 TRBV6-5 - TRBD1 TGTGCCAGCGGACAGGGGACCTACGAGCAGTACTTC CASGQGTYEQYF
TRBJ1-1 TRBV7-3 - - TGTGCCAGCAGCTTAGGGTACAGAGGGGAAGCTTTCTTT CASSLGYRGEAFF
TRBJ2-5 TRBV6-5 - TRBD1 TGTGCCGTTTCCAGGGGGAGTCAAGAGACCCAGTACTTC CAVSRGSQETQYF
TRBJ1-4 TRBV29-1 - - TGCAGCGTTGGCGGCGGTGTGACTGAAAAACTGTTTTTT CSVGGGVTEKLFF
TRBJ2-5 TRBV5-1 - - TGCGCCAGCAGCGTGGAGGCCAGCGTAAAGACCCAGTACTTC CASSVEASVKTQYF
TRBJ1-2 TRBV4-2 - - TGTGCCAGCAGCCAAGCCTCCCCGGTTGAAGCTAACTATGGCTACACCTTC CASSQASPVEANYGYTF
TRBJ1-2 TRBV27 - TRBD1 TGTGCCAGCAGACCACCGGGACAGGGAAGGGGCTACACCTTC CASRPPGQGRGYTF